Sequencing of this TCR beta chain was carried out in a study of control samples from healthy donors and cancer patients. The method was immunoSEQ multiplex PCR; TCRdb's version includes in-frame clones alone and lacks a portion of them. In the table there are approximately 71,000 clones, under 90% of which are singletons. This CDR3 is 14 amino acids long. Germline loops: CDR1 SNHLY, CDR2 FYNNEI. Trimming pared 6 bases from V and 0 bases from J, leaving 9 bases between. The clonotype originates from a man aged 60 to 75 with lung cancer. Sequenced: PBMCs. This chain uses TRBV2 with TRBJ1-3; D remains unclear. The CDR3 sequence is CASRPGLSGNTIYF. The CDR3 nucleotides are TGTGCCAGCAGACCCGGGCTCTCTGGAAACACCATATATTTT.